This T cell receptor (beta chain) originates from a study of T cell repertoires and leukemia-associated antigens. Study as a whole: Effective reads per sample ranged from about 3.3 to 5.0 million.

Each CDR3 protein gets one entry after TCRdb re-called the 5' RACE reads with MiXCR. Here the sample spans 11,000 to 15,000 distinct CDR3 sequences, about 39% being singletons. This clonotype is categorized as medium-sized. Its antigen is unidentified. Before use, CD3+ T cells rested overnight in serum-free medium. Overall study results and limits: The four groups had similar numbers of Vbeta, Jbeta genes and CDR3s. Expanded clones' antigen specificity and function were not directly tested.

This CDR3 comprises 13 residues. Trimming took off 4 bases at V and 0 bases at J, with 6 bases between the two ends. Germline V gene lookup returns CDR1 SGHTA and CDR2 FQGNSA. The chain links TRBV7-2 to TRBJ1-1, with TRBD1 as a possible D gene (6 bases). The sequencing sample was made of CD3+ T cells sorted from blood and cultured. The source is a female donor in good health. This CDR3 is CASSWTVNTEAFF. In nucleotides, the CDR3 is TGTGCCAGCAGCTGGACAGTGAACACTGAAGCTTTCTTT.